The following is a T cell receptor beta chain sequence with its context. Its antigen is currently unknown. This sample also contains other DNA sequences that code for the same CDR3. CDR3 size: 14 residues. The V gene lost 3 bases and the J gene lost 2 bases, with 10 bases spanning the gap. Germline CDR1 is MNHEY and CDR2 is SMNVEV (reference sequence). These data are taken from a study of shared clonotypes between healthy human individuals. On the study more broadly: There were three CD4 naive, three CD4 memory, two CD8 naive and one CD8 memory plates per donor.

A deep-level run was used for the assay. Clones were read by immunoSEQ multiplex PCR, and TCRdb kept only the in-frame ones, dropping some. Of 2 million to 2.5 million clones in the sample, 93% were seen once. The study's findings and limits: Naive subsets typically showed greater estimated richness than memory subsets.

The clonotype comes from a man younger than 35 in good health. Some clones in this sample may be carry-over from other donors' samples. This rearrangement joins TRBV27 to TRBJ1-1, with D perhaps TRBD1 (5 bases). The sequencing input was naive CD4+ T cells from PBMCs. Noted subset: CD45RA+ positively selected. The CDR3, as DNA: TGTGCCAGCAGTTTGCGGAGGGGCAACACTGAAGCTTTCTTT. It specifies CASSLRRGNTEAFF.